What follows describes a single T cell receptor (beta chain). V shed 5 bases, J shed 6 bases, and the junction held 3 bases outside the gene matches. Per the germline V gene, CDR1 is LGHNA and CDR2 is YNFKEQ. The CDR3 sequence is 12 residues long. The data were taken from a study of blood T cell repertoires in COVID-19. Across the whole study: From T cells, B-cell-depleted T cells, or PBMCs came the material, which was cDNA or gDNA.

Libraries were prepared by immunoSEQ multiplex PCR; TCRdb keeps only in-frame clonotypes and omits some of them. This table holds about 670,000 clones, 85% to 90% found once. Sequencing input: peripheral blood. The chain uses TRBV4-2 and TRBJ1-2; 7 bases fit TRBD1. The sequence was collected from a young woman with acute or convalescent COVID-19. The CDR3 spells CASSTTGDGYTF. CDR3 DNA: TGTGCCAGCAGCACTACAGGGGATGGCTACACCTTC.